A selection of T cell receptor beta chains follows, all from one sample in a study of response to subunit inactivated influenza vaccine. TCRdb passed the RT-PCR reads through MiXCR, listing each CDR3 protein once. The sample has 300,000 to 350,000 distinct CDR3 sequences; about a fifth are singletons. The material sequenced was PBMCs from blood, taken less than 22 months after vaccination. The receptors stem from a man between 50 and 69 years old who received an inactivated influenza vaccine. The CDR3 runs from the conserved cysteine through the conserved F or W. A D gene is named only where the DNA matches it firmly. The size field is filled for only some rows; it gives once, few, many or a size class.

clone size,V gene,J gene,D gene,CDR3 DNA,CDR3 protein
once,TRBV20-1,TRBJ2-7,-,TGCAGTGCTAGAAGGACAGCTCACTACGAGCAGTACTTC,CSARRTAHYEQYF
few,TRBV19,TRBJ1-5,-,TGTGCCAGCAGTAACAGGTGGTATCAGCCCCAGCATTTT,CASSNRWYQPQHF
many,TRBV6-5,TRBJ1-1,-,TGTGCCAGCAGTTACTTGAGATCGAACACTGAAGCTTTCTTT,CASSYLRSNTEAFF
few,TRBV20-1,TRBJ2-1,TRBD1,TGCAGTGCTAGCACTATCAGGGGGACGCAGTTCTTC,CSASTIRGTQFF
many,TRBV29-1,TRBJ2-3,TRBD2,TGCAGCGTTGCTGTGGGGGGGACTAGCACAGATACGCAGTATTTT,CSVAVGGTSTDTQYF
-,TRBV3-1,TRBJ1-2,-,TGTGCCAGCAGCCAAAGGGAACAGAACTATGGCTACACCTTC,CASSQREQNYGYTF
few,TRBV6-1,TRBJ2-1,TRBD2,TGTGCCAGCAGGGCCGCTAGCGGGGGGCTATACAATGAGCAGTTCTTC,CASRAASGGLYNEQFF
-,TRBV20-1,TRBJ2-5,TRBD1,TGCAGTACAGGGGACGAGACCCAGTACTTC,CSTGDETQYF
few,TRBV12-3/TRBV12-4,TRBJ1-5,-,TGTGCCAGCAGTTTAGCGGGGCTGGATCAGCCCCAGCATTTT,CASSLAGLDQPQHF
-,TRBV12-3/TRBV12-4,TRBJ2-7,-,TGTGCCAGCGCCCCGGGCAGATGGATAGACCCTTACGGTTCGGAGCAGTACTTC,CASAPGRWIDPYGSEQYF
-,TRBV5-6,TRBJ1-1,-,TGTGCCAGCAGCTTGGGGAATACGGTGAACACTGAAGCTTTCTTT,CASSLGNTVNTEAFF
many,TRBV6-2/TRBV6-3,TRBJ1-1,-,TGTGCCAGCAGTTACGGTGGGCTTGGCACTGAAGCTTTCTTT,CASSYGGLGTEAFF
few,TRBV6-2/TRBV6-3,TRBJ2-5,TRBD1,TGTGCCAGCAGTCGACAGGGGTTGGAGACCCAGTACTTC,CASSRQGLETQYF
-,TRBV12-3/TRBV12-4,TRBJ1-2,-,TGTGCCAGCAGTTTGTCGGATAACTATGGCTACACCTTC,CASSLSDNYGYTF
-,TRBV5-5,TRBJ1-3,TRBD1,TGTGCCAGCAGTTACCTGGGGACAGGGAGAAACACCATATATTTT,CASSYLGTGRNTIYF
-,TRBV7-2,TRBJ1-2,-,TGTGCCAGCAGCTCCGCGTCTCCCTATGGCTACACCTTC,CASSSASPYGYTF
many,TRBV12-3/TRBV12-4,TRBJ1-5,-,TGTGCCAGCAGTTTACATGGGATAGGCAATCAGCCCCAGCATTTT,CASSLHGIGNQPQHF
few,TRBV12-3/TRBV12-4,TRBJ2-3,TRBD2,TGTGCCAGCAGTTTACTTCTAGCGGGGGGGCCCACAGATACGCAGTATTTT,CASSLLLAGGPTDTQYF
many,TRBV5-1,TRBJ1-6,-,TGCGCCAGTAAGGACCAAACGGACTGGGGCTCACCCCTCCACTTT,CASKDQTDWGSPLHF
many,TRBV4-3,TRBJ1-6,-,TGCGCCAGCAGCCAAGAATGGGAACCCTATAATTCACCCCTCCACTTT,CASSQEWEPYNSPLHF
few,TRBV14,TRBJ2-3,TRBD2,TGTGCCAGCAGCCAAGGGTTCACTAGCGGGAGAGGCGGCACAGATACGCAGTATTTT,CASSQGFTSGRGGTDTQYF
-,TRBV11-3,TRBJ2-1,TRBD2,TGTGCCAGCAGCATTATGGGGGGACTAGCGGGTTACAATGAGCAGTTCTTC,CASSIMGGLAGYNEQFF
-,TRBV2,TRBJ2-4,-,TGTGCCAGCAGCAAACAGGGCCTAGCCAAAAACATTCAGTACTTC,CASSKQGLAKNIQYF
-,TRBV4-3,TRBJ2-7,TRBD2,TGCGCCAGCAGCCAGTCCCCGACTGCGCGGGGGGCCTACGAGCAGTACTTC,CASSQSPTARGAYEQYF
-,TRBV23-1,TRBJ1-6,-,TGCGCCAGCAGTCAAGCCGTACCTACCTATAATTCACCCCTCCACTTT,CASSQAVPTYNSPLHF
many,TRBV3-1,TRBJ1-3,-,TGTGCCAGCAGCGGGCGACGGGACCCTCCTGGAAACACCATATATTTT,CASSGRRDPPGNTIYF
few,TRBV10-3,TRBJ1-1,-,TGTGCCATCTCCGCCTTAGCACAGGGATGGGGTGAAGCTTTCTTT,CAISALAQGWGEAFF
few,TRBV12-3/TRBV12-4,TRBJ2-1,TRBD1,TGTGCCAGCAGAACCACCAGGACAGGAAATGAGCAGTTCTTC,CASRTTRTGNEQFF
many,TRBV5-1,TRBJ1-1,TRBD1,TGCGCCAGCACCGGACAGGGTTTGAGCGGCAGTGAAGCTTTCTTT,CASTGQGLSGSEAFF
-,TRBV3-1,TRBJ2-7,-,TGTGCCAGCAGCCAAGATGGGGCCCACGAGCAGTACTTC,CASSQDGAHEQYF
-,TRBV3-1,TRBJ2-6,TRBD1,TGTGCCAGCAGCCAGGGACAGCTATCTGGGGCCAACGTCCTGACTTTC,CASSQGQLSGANVLTF
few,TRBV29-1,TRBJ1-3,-,TGCAGCGTTGCGGGAGGAGGAAACACCATATATTTT,CSVAGGGNTIYF
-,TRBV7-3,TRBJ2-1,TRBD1,TGTGCCAGCAGCTTATGGGGGACAGGCTACAATGAGCAGTTCTTC,CASSLWGTGYNEQFF
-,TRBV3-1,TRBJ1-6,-,TGTGCCAGCAGCCCAAGGGACATACGGTCACCCCTCCACTTT,CASSPRDIRSPLHF
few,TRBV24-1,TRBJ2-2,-,TGTGCCACCAGTGATTTTCCCAAAGGGGCCGGGGAGCTGTTTTTT,CATSDFPKGAGELFF
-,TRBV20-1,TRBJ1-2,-,TGCAGTGCCTTGCCTACCTATGGCTACACCTTC,CSALPTYGYTF
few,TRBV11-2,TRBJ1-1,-,TGTGCCAGCAGCGTCTCGATCAGGCGGGCTTTCTTT,CASSVSIRRAFF
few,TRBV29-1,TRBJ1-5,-,TGCAGCGTGGTCGGTGCTGGAGAGCCCCAGCATTTT,CSVVGAGEPQHF
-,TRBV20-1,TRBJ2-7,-,TGCAGTGCCCGAGAAAATGCTGTCTACGAGCAGTACTTC,CSARENAVYEQYF
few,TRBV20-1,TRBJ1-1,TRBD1,TGCAGTGCTAGAACCGCCGGGACAGGGGGTAGTGGGACTGAAGCTTTCTTT,CSARTAGTGGSGTEAFF
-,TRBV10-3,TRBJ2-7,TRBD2,TGTGCCATCAGGGGATCTAGCGGGGGACCACCCTACGAGCAGTACTTC,CAIRGSSGGPPYEQYF
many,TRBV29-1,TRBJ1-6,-,TGCAGCGTTGATTGGAGCTCCTATAATTCACCCCTCCACTTT,CSVDWSSYNSPLHF
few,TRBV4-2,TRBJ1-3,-,TGTGCCAGCAGCCAAGTTAGCGGAGAATCTGGAAACACCATATATTTT,CASSQVSGESGNTIYF
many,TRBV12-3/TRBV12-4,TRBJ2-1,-,TGTGCCAGCAGTCCCATTCCTGTTGAGCAGTTCTTC,CASSPIPVEQFF
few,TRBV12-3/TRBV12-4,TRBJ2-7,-,TGTGCCAGCAGTTTTAGACTCATAGACTACGAGCAGTACTTC,CASSFRLIDYEQYF
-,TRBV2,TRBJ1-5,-,TGTGCCAGCAGTGACCAGGGGTATCAGCCCCAGCATTTT,CASSDQGYQPQHF
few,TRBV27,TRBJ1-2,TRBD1,TGTGCCAGCAGTTCGGGACAGGGGGCCGGCTACACCTTC,CASSSGQGAGYTF
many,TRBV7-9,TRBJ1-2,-,TGTGCCAGCAGCGGCCATCTACCAGGGAACTATGGCTACACCTTC,CASSGHLPGNYGYTF
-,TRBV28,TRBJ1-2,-,TGTGCCAGCAGTTTATTACGGTATGGCTACACCTTC,CASSLLRYGYTF
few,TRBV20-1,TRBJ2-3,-,TGCAGTGCTAGGGCTTCTACAAGCACAGATACGCAGTATTTT,CSARASTSTDTQYF
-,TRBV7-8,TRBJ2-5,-,TGTGCCAGCAGCTTAGGTGGGATGGCCATCCAAGAGACCCAGTACTTC,CASSLGGMAIQETQYF
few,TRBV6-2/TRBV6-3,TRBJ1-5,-,TGTGCCAGCAGTTCCCAGACAGATCAGCCCCAGCATTTT,CASSSQTDQPQHF
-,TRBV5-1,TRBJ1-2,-,TGCGCCAGCAGCTTGTTAGGTGGCAACTATGGCTACACCTTC,CASSLLGGNYGYTF
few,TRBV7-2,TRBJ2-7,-,TGTGCCAGCACCCTACACGGGGAGCAGTACTTC,CASTLHGEQYF
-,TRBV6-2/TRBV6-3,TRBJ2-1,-,TGTGCCTCCAACCTTGGGCTAGCGAATAATGAGCAGTTCTTC,CASNLGLANNEQFF